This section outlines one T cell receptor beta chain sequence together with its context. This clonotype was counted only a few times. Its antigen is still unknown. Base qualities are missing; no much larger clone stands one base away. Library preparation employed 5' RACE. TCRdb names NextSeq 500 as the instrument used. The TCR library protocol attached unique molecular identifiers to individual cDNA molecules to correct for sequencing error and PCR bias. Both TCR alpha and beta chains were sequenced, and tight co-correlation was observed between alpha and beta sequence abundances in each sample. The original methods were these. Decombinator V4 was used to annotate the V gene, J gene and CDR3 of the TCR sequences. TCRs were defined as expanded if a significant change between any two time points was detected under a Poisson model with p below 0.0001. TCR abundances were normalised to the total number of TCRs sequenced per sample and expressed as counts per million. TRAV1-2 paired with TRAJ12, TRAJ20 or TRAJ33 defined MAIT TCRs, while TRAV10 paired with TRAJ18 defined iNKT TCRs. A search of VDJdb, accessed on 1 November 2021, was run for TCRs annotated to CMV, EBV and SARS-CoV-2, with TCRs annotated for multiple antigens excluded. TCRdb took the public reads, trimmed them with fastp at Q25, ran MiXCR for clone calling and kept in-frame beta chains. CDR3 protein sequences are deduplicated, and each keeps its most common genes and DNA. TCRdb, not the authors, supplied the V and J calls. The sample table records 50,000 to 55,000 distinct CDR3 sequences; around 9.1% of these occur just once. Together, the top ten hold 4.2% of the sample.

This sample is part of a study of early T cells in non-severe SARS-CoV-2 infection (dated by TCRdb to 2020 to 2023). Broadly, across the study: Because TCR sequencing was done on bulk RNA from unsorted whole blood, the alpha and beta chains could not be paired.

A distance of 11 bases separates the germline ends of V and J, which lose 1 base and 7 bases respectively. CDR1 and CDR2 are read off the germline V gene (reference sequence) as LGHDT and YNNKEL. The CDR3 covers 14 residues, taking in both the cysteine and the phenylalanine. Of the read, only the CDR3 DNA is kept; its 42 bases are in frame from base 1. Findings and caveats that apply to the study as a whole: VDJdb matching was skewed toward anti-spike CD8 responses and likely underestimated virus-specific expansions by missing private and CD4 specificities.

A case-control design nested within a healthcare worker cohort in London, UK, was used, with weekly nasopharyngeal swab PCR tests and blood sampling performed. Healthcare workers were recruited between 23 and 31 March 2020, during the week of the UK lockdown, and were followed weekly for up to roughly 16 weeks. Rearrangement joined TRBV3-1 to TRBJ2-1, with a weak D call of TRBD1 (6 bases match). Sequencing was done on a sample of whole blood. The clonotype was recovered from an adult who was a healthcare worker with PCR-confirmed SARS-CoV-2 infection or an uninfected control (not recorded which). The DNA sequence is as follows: TGTGCCAGCAGCCAAGTAACAGGGAAAAATGAGCAGTTCTTC. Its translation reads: CASSQVTGKNEQFF.